The next 5 T cell receptor beta chains were all read from a single sample in a study of blood T cell repertoires in COVID-19. Repertoires were generated with immunoSEQ multiplex PCR, while TCRdb's copy carries only in-frame clones and drops some. The table has hundreds of thousands of clones, around 82% seen once; the top ten hold 4.3%. The specimen was PBMCs or T cells enriched from blood (not recorded which). The receptors were gathered from a man younger than 40 with acute COVID-19.

The chain joins TRBV27 to TRBJ2-7; TRBD2 is a possible D gene (6 bases). Per the germline V gene, CDR1 is MNHEY and CDR2 is SMNVEV (reference sequence). The CDR3 has 15 residues. The V end lost 8 bases, the J end lost 0 bases, and 17 bases lay between the germline ends. This CDR3 reads CASSPFGGVSYEQYF. The DNA of the CDR3 is TGTGCCAGCTCCCCCTTCGGCGGGGTCTCCTACGAGCAGTACTTC.

The rearrangement uses TRBV4-1 and TRBJ1-2, with unresolved D. This CDR3 contains 15 residues. Trimming cost V 0 bases and J 5 bases, with 13 bases left between them. CDR1 is MGHRA, CDR2 YSYEKL, per germline. CDR3 DNA sequence: TGCGCCAGCAGCCAAGATTCGGGAGACCATTATGGCTACACCTTC. Amino acid sequence: CASSQDSGDHYGYTF.

This clone occurred a few times. V usage is TRBV7-3 and J usage is TRBJ2-1; 8 bases fit TRBD1. Germline V gives CDR1 SGHTA, CDR2 FQGTGA. Trimming at V came to 3 bases and at J to 9 bases, leaving 7 bases not matched to a gene. The CDR3 runs 14 residues. The CDR3 DNA reads TGTGCCAGCAGCTTGGTACAGGGGGAAGGTGAGCAGTTCTTC. It specifies CASSLVQGEGEQFF. Drawing the rest from reference TRBV7-3 and TRBJ2-1, the complete variable domain is GAGVSQTPSNKVTEKGKYVELRCDPISGHTALYWYRQSLGQGPEFLIYFQGTGAADDSGLPNDRFFAVRPEGSVSTLKIQRTERGDSAVYLCASSLVQGEGEQFFGPGTRLTVL.

The V gene is TRBV5-4, the J gene TRBJ2-3, with 9 nucleotides matching TRBD2. V dropped 0 bases and J dropped 8; count of bases not matched to a gene: 7. Germline V lookup: CDR1 SGHNT, CDR2 YYREEE (reference sequence). CDR3 length: 15 amino acids. CDR3 in amino acids: CASSLEAGGPGTQYF. CDR3 bases: TGTGCCAGCAGCTTGGAAGCGGGGGGCCCTGGTACGCAGTATTTT.

The V call is TRBV5-1, the J call TRBJ2-5, with 8 bases lining up with TRBD1. CDR3 length: 14 amino acids. Losses at the gene ends were 3 bases for V and 5 bases for J; bases not matched to a gene: 6. Germline CDR1 SGHRS, CDR2 YFSETQ. As DNA, the CDR3 is TGCGCCAGCAGCTCTCCAGGGGGCGGTGAGACCCAGTACTTC. Amino acid sequence: CASSSPGGGETQYF.